The present TCR beta chain was sequenced within a study of PD-L1 blockade in urothelial cancer. The wider study: Blood analysis was done at 3 weeks (second dose) and 6 weeks after treatment began.

Clones were sequenced by immunoSEQ multiplex PCR, and TCRdb holds only the in-frame ones, with some missing. The data hold tens of thousands of clones, with about 85% observed a single time. A note on this clone: Its cognate antigen is unknown.

Indicated time point: peripheral blood 6 weeks after treatment start. Sample contribution per patient ranged from 1 to 8, covering pretreatment and on-treatment. The study's findings and limits: Tumor-associated blood clones were expanded more by durable-benefit patients at 3 weeks.

There are 17 residues in the CDR3. V trimming: 1 base; J trimming: 2 bases; junction bases outside the gene matches: 7. CDR1 is SGHAT, CDR2 FQNNGV, per germline. The V gene is TRBV11-2, the J gene TRBJ2-3, with TRBD2 identical over 9 bases. The clonotype originates from a man in his fifties with urothelial cancer. Here the sequenced sample was PBMCs, taken around atezolizumab (anti-PD-L1) treatment. Here the CDR3 reads CASSLGERGAITDTQYF. The CDR3 coding sequence is TGTGCCAGCAGCTTAGGGGAGCGGGGGGCAATCACAGATACGCAGTATTTT.